These 22 T cell receptor beta chains share one sample of origin, sequenced in a study of breast tumors, draining lymph nodes, adjacent tissues. The lymph nodes were axillary draining lymph nodes from breast cancer patients. MiXCR, run by TCRdb on the multiplex PCR reads, gives a single entry per CDR3 protein. The table shows 150,000 or so distinct CDR3 sequences, with about 30% occurring only once. Sequencing was carried out using axillary lymph node tissue. Every receptor here comes from a female donor with breast cancer. Some clones in this sample may be carry-over from other donors' samples.

This sequence joins TRBV28 and TRBJ2-3; no firm D call. In germline, CDR1 is MDHEN, CDR2 SYDVKM. V lost 5 bases and J 2 bases, leaving 8 bases between the germline ends. This CDR3 is 13 amino acids long. CDR3 protein: CASSAPYTDTQYF. As DNA, the CDR3 is TGTGCCAGCAGTGCCCCTTACACAGATACGCAGTATTTT. Full variable domain (remainder filled in from reference TRBV28 and TRBJ2-3): DVKVTQSSRYLVKRTGEKVFLECVQDMDHENMFWYRQDPGLGLRLIYFSYDVKMKEKGDIPEGYSVSREKKERFSLILESASTNQTSMYLCASSAPYTDTQYFGPGTRLTVL.

This clonotype appeared many times. The gene calls are TRBV5-5 and TRBJ2-7; D is perhaps TRBD1 (5 bases). CDR3 length: 15 residues. The germline V gene encodes CDR1 SGHKS and CDR2 YYEKEE (reference sequence). V was pared by 0 bases and J by 6 bases, with 16 bases between. CDR3 nucleotide sequence: TGTGCCAGCAGCTTGGGATCGACAGCGAAGGGCGAGCAGTACTTC. It yields the protein CASSLGSTAKGEQYF.

This clonotype has ten or more counts. CDR3 sequence reads: CASSIGGYWSYNEQFF. CDR3 DNA: TGTGCCAGTAGTATAGGAGGGTATTGGTCCTACAATGAGCAGTTCTTC. The chain couples TRBV19 to TRBJ2-1, with a possible D match to TRBD2 (5 bases). In germline, CDR1 is LNHDA, CDR2 SQIVND (reference sequence). The CDR3 extends over 16 amino acids. V shed 1 base and J shed 1 base, with 11 bases lying between them.

Ten or more counts support this clonotype. This chain links TRBV6-5 with TRBJ2-4; D unresolved. This CDR3 has 15 residues. CDR1 and CDR2 (germline): MNHEY, SVGAGI. V shed 4 bases and J shed 1 base, with 11 bases lying between them. Here the CDR3 reads CASSFHPSAKNIQYF. The CDR3, as DNA: TGTGCCAGCAGTTTCCATCCATCGGCCAAAAACATTCAGTACTTC.

CDR3 bases: TGCAGCGTTGGGGGGATGGCAGATGGCTACACCTTC. This encodes CSVGGMADGYTF. V gene TRBV29-1 combines with J gene TRBJ1-2, with D possibly TRBD1 on 5 matching bases. Germline values: CDR1 SQVTM, CDR2 ANQGSEA. The CDR3 consists of 12 residues. Trimming left V 4 bases short and J 6 bases short, with 12 bases between. Using reference TRBV29-1 and TRBJ1-2 for the parts outside the CDR3, the full variable domain is SAVISQKPSRDICQRGTSLTIQCQVDSQVTMMFWYRQQPGQSLTLIATANQGSEATYESGFVIDKFPISRPNLTFSTLTVSNMSPEDSSIYLCSVGGMADGYTFGSGTRLTVV.

In this sample, this clonotype turned up many times. The CDR3 protein is CSVETDTEAFF. The CDR3 bases are TGCAGCGTTGAGACCGACACTGAAGCTTTCTTT. V and J are TRBV29-1 and TRBJ1-1; D not certain. The CDR3 consists of 11 residues. The germline V gene encodes CDR1 SQVTM and CDR2 ANQGSEA. Deletions cut 3 bases from V and 3 bases from J, with 5 bases between. Drawing the rest from reference TRBV29-1 and TRBJ1-1, the complete variable domain is SAVISQKPSRDICQRGTSLTIQCQVDSQVTMMFWYRQQPGQSLTLIATANQGSEATYESGFVIDKFPISRPNLTFSTLTVSNMSPEDSSIYLCSVETDTEAFFGQGTRLTVV.

The chain carries TRBV24-1 and TRBJ1-2; D might be TRBD1 (5 bases). V was trimmed by 1 base and J by 4 bases, leaving 12 bases between them. Per the germline V gene, CDR1 is KGHDR and CDR2 is SFDVKD. The CDR3 runs to 15 residues. CDR3: CATSDFAGGVYGYTF. In DNA form, the CDR3 reads TGTGCCACCAGTGATTTTGCGGGAGGGGTCTATGGCTACACCTTC.

V usage is TRBV20-1 and J usage is TRBJ2-1, with 10 nucleotides matching TRBD2. V lost 5 bases and J lost 0; bases outside the gene matches: 7. In germline, CDR1 is DFQATT, CDR2 SNEGSKA (reference sequence). The CDR3 has 16 residues. The CDR3 here is CSAWELAGSSYNEQFF. The CDR3 DNA sequence: TGCAGTGCTTGGGAACTAGCGGGGAGCTCCTACAATGAGCAGTTCTTC.

This clonotype was counted many times. This chain links TRBV19 with TRBJ2-1; 16 bases are shared with TRBD2. With V trimmed by 6 bases and J by 7 bases, 9 bases remained unmatched. Germline lookup yields CDR1 LNHDA and CDR2 SQIVND (reference sequence). This CDR3 region has 17 residues. CDR3 sequence (DNA): TGTGCCAGTAGCACTAAAGGGGGACTAGCGGGAGGGAATGAGCAGTTCTTC. It specifies CASSTKGGLAGGNEQFF.

A word on this clonotype: The conserved phenylalanine or tryptophan is not found at the CDR3 terminus, so this likely reflects a read error. The chain has TRBV7-9 and TRBJ2-1, with 8 bases aligning to TRBD2. Germline-derived CDR1 and CDR2 are SEHNR and FQNEAQ (reference sequence). J gave up 11 bases and V 3 bases, and 15 bases lay outside the gene matches. The CDR3 has 16 residues. CDR3 in amino acids: CASSFDTGLAGDKQFL. CDR3 in DNA: TGTGCCAGCAGCTTCGACACTGGACTAGCTGGCGATAAGCAGTTCCTC.

This clonotype was detected many times. The chain combines TRBV7-2 with TRBJ2-7; 8 bases align to TRBD2. Germline V lookup: CDR1 SGHTA, CDR2 FQGNSA. The V and J ends lost 0 bases and 7 bases, in that order; junction bases with no gene match: 5. This CDR3 spans 14 amino acids. The CDR3 loop is CASSLAGSGEEQYF. CDR3 coding DNA: TGTGCCAGCAGCTTAGCGGGTAGCGGGGAGGAGCAGTACTTC.

In this sample, this clonotype turned up a few times. It may be a read error: a sequence one base away is much more abundant. The chain carries TRBV6-2 or TRBV6-3 and TRBJ1-4, with a tentative D call TRBD1 (5 bases). In germline, CDR1 is MNHEY, CDR2 SVGEGT. There are 12 residues in the CDR3. CDR3 in amino acids: CASGQTNEKLLF. The CDR3, as DNA: TGTGCCAGCGGACAAACTAATGAAAAACTGCTTTTT.

A note on this clonotype: Given a much more abundant clone one base away, this may be a read error. The chain links TRBV28 to TRBJ2-7, with D maybe TRBD1 (6 bases). CDR3 length: 14 residues. Per the germline V gene, CDR1 is MDHEN and CDR2 is SYDVKM. Here the CDR3 DNA reads TGTGCCAGCAGATTCAGGGGCCGTCACTACGGGCAGTACTTC. Amino acid sequence: CASRFRGRHYGQYF.

Comment on this clonotype: A junction end diverges from the germline sequence, so it may reflect a read error. The rearrangement links TRBV11-2 to TRBJ1-2; D ambiguous. This CDR3 comprises 15 residues. Germline V gene lookup returns CDR1 SGHAT and CDR2 FQNNGV. The CDR3 region is CTSSLDRSAGYGYTF. Here the CDR3 DNA reads TGTACCAGCAGCTTAGATAGATCAGCAGGCTATGGCTACACCTTC.

This clonotype was detected many times. The rearrangement links TRBV24-1 to TRBJ2-2, with 13 bases lining up with TRBD2. Germline V gene data show CDR1 as KGHDR and CDR2 as SFDVKD. Trimming took 3 bases from V and 5 from J; bases not matched to a gene: 2. This CDR3 region has 16 residues. CDR3: CATSDRTSGGTGELFF. Here the CDR3 DNA reads TGTGCCACCAGTGATCGGACTAGCGGGGGAACCGGGGAGCTGTTTTTT.

V and J are TRBV28 and TRBJ1-2, with D possibly TRBD1 on 5 matching bases. This CDR3 comprises 14 residues. V lost 5 bases and J 5 bases, leaving 15 bases between the germline ends. CDR1 is MDHEN, CDR2 SYDVKM, per germline. CDR3 DNA: TGTGCCAGCAGTGGACCGAGGGGAGGGTATGGCTACACCTTC. Residues: CASSGPRGGYGYTF.

This chain joins TRBV7-2 and TRBJ2-7; possible D gene TRBD2, 7 bases. V gave up 5 bases and J gave up 6 bases, with 23 bases separating them. Germline CDR1 reads SGHTA; CDR2 reads FQGNSA. The length of the CDR3 is 16 residues. The CDR3 coding sequence is TGTGCCAGCAGCACACCCGGAGGTCGGGGGGCCTGCGAGCAGTACTTC. Protein product: CASSTPGGRGACEQYF.

This clonotype has only a few counts. A much larger clone differs from this one at a single base, so this may be a read error. The genes are TRBV5-4 and TRBJ2-7; D call uncertain. The CDR3 has 14 amino acids. Germline V gene data show CDR1 as SGHNT and CDR2 as YYREEE (reference sequence). The DNA of the CDR3 is TGTGCCAGCGGCTTGGAACACCAGCGCAACGAGCAGTACTTC. Protein sequence: CASGLEHQRNEQYF.

The V and J genes are TRBV12-5 and TRBJ2-3, with D uncertain. Between the trimmed V and J ends, which lost 0 bases and 0 bases, there was a span of 13 bases. This CDR3 has 17 amino acids. Germline assignment: CDR1 LGHNT and CDR2 FRNRAP. The CDR3 here is CASGLVQRQCSTDTQYF. In nucleotides, the CDR3 is TGTGCTAGTGGTTTGGTACAGAGGCAGTGCAGCACAGATACGCAGTATTTT.

This clonotype was counted many times. The rearrangement uses TRBV11-2 and TRBJ2-7, with D unresolved. The V gene's germline CDR1 is SGHAT and CDR2 FQNNGV. V gave up 3 bases and J gave up 5 bases, with 8 bases separating them. The CDR3 length is 12 residues. The CDR3 DNA is TGTGCCAGCAGCTTCCGAAGCAACGAGCAGTACTTC. It yields the protein CASSFRSNEQYF.

This clonotype was recorded at least ten times. The V and J genes are TRBV3-1 and TRBJ2-7; TRBD1 might be the D (6 bases). The ends were cut back, 2 bases at V and 0 bases at J, with 20 bases in the middle. In germline, CDR1 is LGHDT, CDR2 YNNKEL (reference sequence). The CDR3 spans 18 residues. As DNA, the CDR3 is TGTGCCAGCAGCCAATTCTCGGGTGGGGGCCTGAGCTCCTACGAGCAGTACTTC. This translates into CASSQFSGGGLSSYEQYF.

The table lists this clonotype with a few counts. A clone one base away is much larger, so this may be a read error. J is TRBJ1-2 and V is TRBV20-1, with 8 bases identical to TRBD1. The CDR3 runs to 16 residues. The germline gives CDR1 DFQATT, CDR2 SNEGSKA (reference sequence). Unmatched junction bases numbered 14, after V lost 6 bases and J lost 2 bases. The CDR3: CSAAGGAGNANYGYTF. The DNA of the CDR3 is TGCAGTGCGGCAGGGGGCGCGGGGAATGCCAACTATGGCTACACCTTC.